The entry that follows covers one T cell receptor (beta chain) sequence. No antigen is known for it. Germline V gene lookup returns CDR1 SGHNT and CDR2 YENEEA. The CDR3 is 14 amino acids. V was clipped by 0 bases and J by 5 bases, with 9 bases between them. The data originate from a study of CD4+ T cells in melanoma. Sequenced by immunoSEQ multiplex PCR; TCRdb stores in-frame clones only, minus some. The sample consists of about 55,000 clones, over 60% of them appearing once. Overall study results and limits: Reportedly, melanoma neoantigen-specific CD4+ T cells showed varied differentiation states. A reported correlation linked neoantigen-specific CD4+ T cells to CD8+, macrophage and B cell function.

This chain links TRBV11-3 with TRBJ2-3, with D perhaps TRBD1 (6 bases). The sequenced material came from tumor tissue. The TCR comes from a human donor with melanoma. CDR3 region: CASSLDQGRDTQYF. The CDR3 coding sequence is TGTGCCAGCAGCTTAGACCAGGGGAGAGATACGCAGTATTTT.